This passage covers 29 T cell receptor beta chains from one sample sequenced in a study of blood T cell repertoires in COVID-19. Sequencing was performed with immunoSEQ multiplex PCR; in TCRdb, only in-frame clones are kept and a portion is missing. The sample holds roughly 20,000 clones, about 91% seen once. Sequencing was performed on peripheral blood. These receptors were obtained from a human donor in a cohort sampled during active COVID-19. The donor label of this sample is uncertain.

This clone showed up just a few times. The sample holds other DNA sequences that translate to the same CDR3. This chain joins TRBV18 and TRBJ2-3; 15 bases agree with TRBD2. There are 16 residues in the CDR3. J lost 3 bases, V lost 4 bases, and 2 bases had no gene match. Looked up from germline, CDR1 is KGHSH and CDR2 is LQKENI. CDR3 loop: CASSLGTSGRTDTQYF. The CDR3 nucleotides read TGTGCCAGCTCACTTGGGACTAGCGGGAGGACAGATACGCAGTATTTT.

The rearrangement joins TRBV2 to TRBJ2-7; possibly TRBD1 for D (6 bases). The CDR3 runs 14 residues. CDR1 and CDR2 (germline): SNHLY, FYNNEI. Trimming removed 4 bases at V and 4 bases at J, with 14 bases between. The CDR3 is CASSGRQVSYEQYF. The CDR3 bases are TGTGCCAGCAGTGGGAGACAGGTCTCTTACGAGCAGTACTTC.

CDR3 DNA: TGCGCCAGCAGCTTGATCCAGGACACCGGGGAGCTGTTTTTT. It yields the protein CASSLIQDTGELFF. The chain joins TRBV5-1 to TRBJ2-2; D not certain. V lost 1 base and J lost 3, with 7 bases in between. The CDR3 is made up of 14 amino acids. Germline CDR1 SGHRS, CDR2 YFSETQ.

J is TRBJ1-3 and V is TRBV19, with D possibly being TRBD1 (5 bases). The V gene lost 1 base and the J gene lost 0 bases, with 13 bases spanning the gap. Germline V gene data show CDR1 as LNHDA and CDR2 as SQIVND (reference sequence). There are 17 residues in the CDR3. The CDR3 bases are TGTGCCAGTAGTATAGGGAAGGGACTGATCTCTGGAAACACCATATATTTT. This codes for CASSIGKGLISGNTIYF.

The chain has TRBV27 and TRBJ1-2; maybe TRBD1 (5 bases). Trimming took off 0 bases at V and 8 bases at J, with 16 bases between the two ends. Germline loops: CDR1 MNHEY, CDR2 SMNVEV (reference sequence). This CDR3 spans 15 amino acids. The CDR3 DNA is TGTGCCAGCAGTTTATCCGCCCATGGGGCAGGAGGCTACACCTTC. Translating gives CASSLSAHGAGGYTF.

The rearrangement uses TRBV3-1 (or the pseudogene TRBV3-2) and TRBJ2-5, with 8 positions matching TRBD2. Germline V lookup: CDR1 LGHDT, CDR2 YNNKEL (reference sequence). CDR3 size: 18 residues. Trimming cost V 2 bases and J 5 bases; bases outside gene matches: 16. CDR3 in amino acids: CASSQKGLAGPNGETQYF. Here the CDR3 DNA reads TGTGCCAGCAGCCAAAAGGGCTTAGCGGGACCTAATGGGGAGACCCAGTACTTC.

The chain recombines TRBV7-2 with TRBJ2-2; D may be TRBD1 (6 bases). Germline CDR1 reads SGHTA; CDR2 reads FQGNSA. The CDR3 extends over 16 amino acids. Deletions cut 2 bases from V and 6 bases from J, with 16 bases between. The CDR3 protein is CASSLYSLRGPGELFF. The CDR3 coding sequence is TGTGCCAGCAGCTTATACTCTCTCAGGGGCCCCGGGGAGCTGTTTTTT.

This clone was recorded only once. The J gene is TRBJ1-4, the V gene TRBV7-8, with 7 bases fitting TRBD1. This CDR3 is 14 amino acids long. Germline CDR1 SGHVS, CDR2 FQNEAQ. The ends lost 4 bases at V and 2 bases at J; junction bases unmatched: 1. The DNA for the CDR3 is TGTGCCAGCAGCTCGGGACAGACTAATGAAAAACTGTTTTTT. This codes for CASSSGQTNEKLFF.

The chain recombines TRBV7-2 with TRBJ1-2, with TRBD1 identical over 9 bases. Germline V gene lookup returns CDR1 SGHTA and CDR2 FQGNSA. J gave up 6 bases and V 2 bases, and 4 bases lay outside the gene matches. The CDR3 extends over 14 amino acids. The CDR3 DNA follows: TGTGCCAGCAGCTTAACCTGGGACAGGGATGGCTACACCTTC. Its translation: CASSLTWDRDGYTF. Based on the CDR3 plus reference TRBV7-2 and TRBJ1-2, the full variable domain is GAGVSQSPSNKVTEKGKDVELRCDPISGHTALYWYRQSLGQGLEFLIYFQGNSAPDKSGLPSDRFSAERTGGSVSTLTIQRTQQEDSAVYLCASSLTWDRDGYTFGSGTRLTVV.

The rearrangement links TRBV30 to TRBJ2-1, with D unresolved. The V end lost 4 bases, the J end lost 2 bases, and 6 bases lay between the germline ends. The CDR3 is 12 amino acids. Germline V CDR1 and CDR2: GTSNPN, SVGIG (reference sequence). The CDR3 nucleotides read TGTGCCTGGACAGAGGCCTACAATGAGCAGTTCTTC. Its translation is CAWTEAYNEQFF.

The rearrangement joins TRBV2 to TRBJ1-1; possibly TRBD1 for D (5 bases). Trimming removed 3 bases from V and 6 bases from J, with 8 bases in between. Germline V gene data show CDR1 as SNHLY and CDR2 as FYNNEI. This CDR3 has 12 residues. CDR3 amino acids: CASSDVGPEAFF. In nucleotides, the CDR3 is TGTGCCAGCAGTGATGTGGGGCCTGAAGCTTTCTTT.

The CDR3 DNA is TGTGCCATCAGTGAGCCGGACTACAGGGGCTCTGAACGGGACGAGCAGTACTTC. It translates to CAISEPDYRGSERDEQYF. J is TRBJ2-7 and V is TRBV10-3, with D possibly matching TRBD1 (7 bases). The CDR3 contains 18 residues. V lost 2 bases and J lost 5, with 25 bases in between. CDR1 ENHRY and CDR2 SYGVKD come from the germline V gene.

The rearrangement uses TRBV9 and TRBJ1-2; TRBD1 matches 9 bases. Germline assignment: CDR1 SGDLS and CDR2 YYNGEE. J lost 8 bases, V lost 0 bases, and 2 bases had no gene match. This CDR3 comprises 13 residues. For the CDR3, the DNA is TGTGCCAGCAGCGTAGGGGACAGGGAAGGCTACACCTTC. This translates into CASSVGDREGYTF.

This chain uses TRBV6-1 with TRBJ2-1, with TRBD2 identical over 10 bases. Germline trimming cut 3 bases from V and 2 bases from J; bases unmatched to any gene: 7. CDR1 and CDR2 (germline): MNHNS, SASEGT. CDR3 length: 17 residues. The CDR3 DNA sequence: TGTGCCAGCAGTGATCAACGGCTAGCGGGGGCCTACAATGAGCAGTTCTTC. Translated: CASSDQRLAGAYNEQFF.

V gene TRBV6-5 combines with J gene TRBJ2-3; TRBD1 aligns across 11 bases. The trim removed 5 bases at V and 8 bases at J, leaving 9 bases unmatched. The CDR3 runs 15 residues. CDR1 MNHEY and CDR2 SVGAGI come from the germline V gene. DNA of the CDR3: TGTGCCAGCAGTCAGGACAGGGGGCCCCCCATTACGCAGTATTTT. Translation: CASSQDRGPPITQYF.

The chain uses TRBV6-5 and TRBJ2-1; 10 nucleotides match TRBD1. Germline loops: CDR1 MNHEY, CDR2 SVGAGI. Trimming cost V 11 bases and J 7 bases; bases outside gene matches: 14. The CDR3 loop spans 15 amino acids. The CDR3 is CAGKRDRGGWNEQFF. In DNA, the CDR3 is TGTGCCGGAAAGAGGGACAGGGGAGGGTGGAATGAGCAGTTCTTC.

The chain has TRBV24-1 and TRBJ2-7, with 7 bases identical to TRBD1. Germline-derived CDR1 and CDR2 are KGHDR and SFDVKD. CDR3 length: 15 residues. After removal of 3 bases from V and 3 bases from J, the junction contained 7 bases not matched to a gene. DNA of the CDR3: TGTGCCACCAGTGATCCGACGGCAGGGGGCTACGAGCAGTACTTC. Amino acids: CATSDPTAGGYEQYF.

V is TRBV24-1 and J is TRBJ1-2, with 8 bases that match TRBD1. CDR1 is KGHDR and CDR2 is SFDVKD in the germline V gene. The J segment lost 8 bases and the V segment lost 3 bases, leaving 7 bases of the junction unmatched. This CDR3 spans 14 amino acids. DNA of the CDR3: TGTGCCACCAGTGATAAGGACAGGGTGGCGGGCTACACCTTC. Translating gives CATSDKDRVAGYTF.

The rearrangement joins TRBV6-1 to TRBJ2-7; 10 bases line up with TRBD2. Germline lookup yields CDR1 MNHNS and CDR2 SASEGT. The CDR3 is 18 residues long. V dropped 0 bases and J dropped 0; count of bases not matched to a gene: 8. The CDR3 DNA reads TGTGCCAGCAGTGAAGCGCTTCGGTCTAGCGGGAGCTCCTACGAGCAGTACTTC. Its translation is CASSEALRSSGSSYEQYF.

The chain uses TRBV10-3 and TRBJ2-5; 9 nucleotides agree with TRBD2. The germline gives CDR1 ENHRY, CDR2 SYGVKD. The ends lost 2 bases at V and 7 bases at J; junction bases unmatched: 17. The CDR3 consists of 18 residues. CDR3 nucleotides: TGTGCCATCAGTGAGCCTAGTCGGGGCGGGAGGGCCTTCGGGACCCAGTACTTC. Amino acid sequence: CAISEPSRGGRAFGTQYF.

The rearrangement joins TRBV18 to TRBJ2-2; 11 bases are shared with TRBD2. In germline, CDR1 is KGHSH, CDR2 LQKENI. V was pared by 4 bases and J by 4 bases, with 5 bases of the junction left unmatched. This CDR3 is built from 16 residues. The DNA of the CDR3 is TGTGCCAGCTCACTAGGGACTAGCGGAGTCACCGGGGAGCTGTTTTTT. It translates to CASSLGTSGVTGELFF.

The chain recombines TRBV5-1 with TRBJ2-3, with 13 positions matching TRBD2. The germline CDR1 and CDR2 sequences are SGHRS and YFSETQ. This CDR3 is 18 amino acids long. The V and J ends lost 5 bases and 3 bases, in that order; junction bases with no gene match: 12. CDR3 region: CASSLTSGGTLRTDTQYF. The DNA of the CDR3 is TGCGCCAGCAGTTTGACTAGCGGGGGGACCTTACGGACAGATACGCAGTATTTT.

This sequence joins TRBV2 and TRBJ2-1; 11 nucleotides line up with TRBD1. V lost 6 bases to trimming and J lost 7 bases; unmatched junction nucleotides: 14. This CDR3 has 17 residues. Germline CDR1 is SNHLY and CDR2 is FYNNEI. This CDR3 reads CASRTLTGTGGSNEQFF. CDR3 DNA: TGTGCCAGCAGGACGCTAACCGGGACAGGGGGTTCGAATGAGCAGTTCTTC.

This rearrangement joins TRBV29-1 to TRBJ1-1; D gene uncertain. Trimming took 6 bases from V and 1 from J, leaving 12 bases between them. This CDR3 comprises 13 residues. Germline V CDR1 and CDR2: SQVTM, ANQGSEA. CDR3 amino acids: CSVAMRRNTEAFF. The CDR3 DNA is TGCAGCGTAGCGATGAGACGGAACACTGAAGCTTTCTTT.

V usage is TRBV4-2 and J usage is TRBJ1-6; D call uncertain. Germline CDR1 is LGHNA and CDR2 is YNFKEQ. The CDR3 totals 17 residues. V was trimmed by 0 bases and J by 7 bases, leaving 16 bases between them. The CDR3 loop reads CASSQDLAVGGNSPLHF. CDR3 coding DNA: TGTGCCAGCAGCCAAGATCTGGCGGTGGGTGGGAATTCACCCCTCCACTTT.

This clone has just one count. The chain joins TRBV18 to TRBJ2-1; 7 bases fit TRBD1. Germline CDR1 and CDR2: KGHSH and LQKENI. This CDR3 is built from 18 residues. Trimming cost V 4 bases and J 0 bases; bases outside gene matches: 12. CDR3 coding DNA: TGTGCCAGCTCACAATCAAGACAGGGATTTGGCTCCTACAATGAGCAGTTCTTC. It translates to CASSQSRQGFGSYNEQFF.

The CDR3 sequence: CASKAGGDIQYF. The CDR3 DNA sequence: TGTGCCAGTAAAGCGGGAGGAGACATTCAGTACTTC. The chain couples TRBV12-3 or TRBV12-4 to TRBJ2-4, with 9 bases identical to TRBD2. This CDR3 contains 12 residues. With V trimmed by 9 bases and J by 8 bases, 5 bases remained unmatched.

The V gene is TRBV2, the J gene TRBJ2-7, with 7 nucleotides matching TRBD1. The CDR3 runs 15 residues. The germline gives CDR1 SNHLY, CDR2 FYNNEI. With V trimmed by 4 bases and J by 3 bases, 9 bases remained unmatched. In nucleotides, the CDR3 is TGTGCCAGCAGTGTATCCTCGGACAGGAACTACGAGCAGTACTTC. Its protein product is CASSVSSDRNYEQYF.

The genes are TRBV28 and TRBJ1-1; 8 bases map to TRBD1. Trimming removed 8 bases from V and 5 bases from J; junction bases left unmatched: 13. The CDR3 loop spans 15 amino acids. CDR1 is MDHEN, CDR2 SYDVKM, per germline. The CDR3 nucleotides are TGTGCCAGCGGGACGGGACAGGCCCTGAGGACTGAAGCTTTCTTT. Translated, it gives CASGTGQALRTEAFF.